Below are 10 T cell receptor beta chains sequenced from a single sample in a study of CXCR3-negative and CXCR3-positive naive CD8 T cells. TRB cDNA was prepared as libraries by UMI-labeled 5' RACE. TCRdb re-called the 5' RACE reads; one entry per CDR3 protein, DNA not given. The table gives under 25,000 distinct CDR3 sequences; the top ten clones make up about 18% of it. Sequencing input: memory CD8+ T cells from blood. The receptors were sampled from a human donor in good health. Some clones in this sample may be carry-over from other donors' samples.

CDR3 protein: CASSRDRGWGNQPQHF. The rearrangement joins TRBV4-3 to TRBJ1-5; TCRdb's D gene call, TRBD1, goes unchecked for lack of DNA. In germline, CDR1 is LGHNA, CDR2 YSLEER. This CDR3 is built from 16 residues.

This sequence joins TRBV7-9 and TRBJ1-1; TCRdb selects TRBD1, and the lack of DNA leaves this call unchecked. The V gene's germline CDR1 is SEHNR and CDR2 FQNEAQ (reference sequence). The CDR3 has 13 amino acids. CDR3 residues: CASSSPAGTEAFF.

The chain's CDR3 is CSAPTVAGGPRFQETQYF. The chain uses TRBV20-1 and TRBJ2-5; TCRdb designates TRBD2, a call that cannot be tested without DNA. The CDR3 has 18 residues. The germline CDR1 and CDR2 sequences are DFQATT and SNEGSKA (reference sequence).

The rearrangement joins TRBV5-1 to TRBJ2-2; the TCRdb call, TRBD1, lacks DNA for checking. Germline lookup yields CDR1 SGHRS and CDR2 YFSETQ. The CDR3 spans 14 residues. The chain's CDR3 is CASSLRQGAGELFF.

The rearrangement joins TRBV27 to TRBJ2-7; TCRdb designates TRBD2, a call that cannot be tested without DNA. Germline V gene lookup returns CDR1 MNHEY and CDR2 SMNVEV (reference sequence). The length of the CDR3 is 14 residues. CDR3 sequence reads: CASGSTSGFYEQYF.

The chain recombines TRBV7-8 with TRBJ2-1; TCRdb's D gene call, TRBD2, goes unchecked for lack of DNA. In germline, CDR1 is SGHVS, CDR2 FQNEAQ. This CDR3 has 16 residues. CDR3 sequence reads: CASSHRGTSGDNEQFF.

The chain carries TRBV5-1 and TRBJ2-7; TCRdb gives TRBD2 as the D gene, but with no DNA this cannot be confirmed. The CDR3 runs 15 residues. CDR1 SGHRS and CDR2 YFSETQ come from the germline V gene. CDR3 sequence: CASSLAAGQAYEQYF.

This chain links TRBV28 with TRBJ2-7; there is no DNA to check the TCRdb D call of TRBD1. Germline-derived CDR1 and CDR2 are MDHEN and SYDVKM. The CDR3 consists of 18 residues. CDR3 residues: CASSVWGQSQGAFYEQYF. The full variable domain, rest sourced from reference TRBV28 and TRBJ2-7, is DVKVTQSSRYLVKRTGEKVFLECVQDMDHENMFWYRQDPGLGLRLIYFSYDVKMKEKGDIPEGYSVSREKKERFSLILESASTNQTSMYLCASSVWGQSQGAFYEQYFGPGTRLTVT.

The chain's CDR3 is CASRYPGLSSYEQYF. This chain connects TRBV28 to TRBJ2-7; without DNA, the TCRdb call of TRBD2 cannot be checked. Germline values: CDR1 MDHEN, CDR2 SYDVKM. The CDR3 runs to 15 residues.

V is TRBV6-6 and J is TRBJ2-1; there is no DNA to check the TCRdb D call of TRBD2. The germline V gene encodes CDR1 MNHNY and CDR2 SVGAGI (reference sequence). This CDR3 has 16 amino acids. The CDR3 loop is CASSYSLAGGYNEQFF.